This is a list of T cell receptor beta chains from one sample in a study of blood T cell repertoires in COVID-19. The protocol was immunoSEQ multiplex PCR, while the TCRdb copy is restricted to in-frame clones and leaves out a portion. This sample yields roughly 69,000 clones, of which roughly 90% are seen a single time; 5% to 6% belongs to the top ten. Sequenced input: peripheral blood. The receptors stem from a man in his fifties with acute or convalescent COVID-19. Both conserved end residues are part of each CDR3. The D gene is left open where the match is weak. A row's size may be missing; if present it is once, few, many or a size class.

v_gene	j_gene	abundance	d_gene	CDR3aa	CDR3nt
TRBV18	TRBJ2-3	.	TRBD2	CASSRLAGTDTQYF	TGTGCCAGCTCACGCCTAGCGGGAACAGATACGCAGTATTTT
TRBV2	TRBJ2-2	.	TRBD2	CASSDASGRVTGELFF	TGTGCCAGCAGTGATGCCAGCGGGAGAGTCACCGGGGAGCTGTTTTTT
TRBV7-9	TRBJ2-7	.	TRBD2	CASSLGVAGLKDEQYF	TGTGCCAGCAGCTTAGGGGTAGCGGGACTTAAGGACGAGCAGTACTTC
TRBV3-1/TRBV3-2	TRBJ2-1	.	TRBD2	CASSQTSGRNEQFF	TGTGCCAGCAGCCAGACTAGCGGGAGGAATGAGCAGTTCTTC
TRBV3-1/TRBV3-2	TRBJ1-5	.	.	CASSQDRNNQPQHF	TGTGCCAGCAGCCAAGATAGAAACAATCAGCCCCAGCATTTT
TRBV5-1	TRBJ1-1	few	.	CASSFSRANTEAFF	TGCGCCAGCAGCTTTAGTCGAGCGAACACTGAAGCTTTCTTT
TRBV4-2	TRBJ2-7	.	TRBD2	CASSQVSSGPSYKQYF	TGTGCCAGCAGCCAAGTTTCTAGCGGCCCCTCCTACAAGCAGTACTTC
TRBV27	TRBJ1-2	.	TRBD1	CASSLLGGKGAVGYTF	TGTGCCAGCAGTTTATTGGGTGGTAAGGGGGCTGTTGGCTACACCTTC
TRBV11-2	TRBJ1-2	.	.	CASSLGGSYTF	TGTGCCAGCAGCTTGGGGGGGAGCTACACCTTC
TRBV19	TRBJ2-1	.	TRBD2	CASSTASGSLNEQFF	TGTGCCAGTAGTACCGCTAGCGGGAGTTTGAATGAGCAGTTCTTC
TRBV9	TRBJ2-7	.	.	CASRGLEDEQYF	TGTGCCAGCAGGGGACTCGAAGACGAGCAGTACTTC
TRBV21-1	TRBJ2-3	.	.	CASSNGSGITSTDTQYF	TGTGCCAGCAGCAATGGGAGTGGTATAACTAGCACAGATACGCAGTATTTT
TRBV24-1	TRBJ2-5	.	TRBD2	CATSVLAGLQETQYF	TGTGCCACCAGTGTACTAGCGGGCCTACAAGAGACCCAGTACTTC
TRBV24-1	TRBJ2-1	once	.	CATSGWEASSYNEQFF	TGTGCCACCAGTGGGTGGGAGGCGAGCTCCTACAATGAGCAGTTCTTC
TRBV11-2	TRBJ2-3	.	TRBD2	CASARLAGGLGDTQYF	TGTGCCAGCGCGAGACTAGCGGGAGGGTTGGGGGATACGCAGTATTTT
TRBV5-1	TRBJ1-6	.	TRBD1	CASSRGQGDSPLHF	TGCGCCAGCAGCCGGGGACAGGGGGATTCACCCCTCCACTTT
TRBV6-5	TRBJ2-2	.	TRBD1	CASRQGLGGELFF	TGTGCCAGCAGACAGGGGTTAGGCGGGGAGCTGTTTTTT